This note documents a single TCR beta chain sequence. The antigen is unknown. The data were taken from a study of glioma-infiltrating T cells after dendritic cell vaccination. Time point indicated: after dendritic cell vaccination, including at tumor progression/relapse. Produced via immunoSEQ multiplex PCR; TCRdb's table is partial and in-frame only. Of fewer than 85,000 clones in the sample, around nine tenths were seen once. Study results and caveats: Estimated pretreatment TIL content predicted outcome after dendritic cell vaccination.

The CDR3 has 16 amino acids. V was clipped by 3 bases and J by 3 bases; unmatched bases: 7. Germline V gene data show CDR1 as SGHTA and CDR2 as FQGNSA. The genes are TRBV7-2 and TRBJ2-7; 11 nucleotides agree with TRBD2. This sequence was found in a human donor with glioblastoma. The sample consisted of blood, taken after dendritic cell vaccination. The chain's CDR3 is CASSFNVGLAVYEQYF. The CDR3 DNA follows: TGTGCCAGCAGCTTCAATGTGGGACTAGCGGTCTACGAGCAGTACTTC.